One sample yielded the 20 T cell receptor beta chains listed below, sequenced in a study of T cells in Graves' hyperthyroidism and ophthalmopathy (dated by TCRdb to about 2019). The library came from multiplex PCR. Sequencing used an Illumina HiSeq 2000. Amplification of TCR beta CDR3 regions was carried out from RNA transcripts. The TCR CDR3 was subjected to a first round of RT-PCR using the HTBI primer set and the Qiagen OneStep RT-PCR kit. TCRdb reran the public reads through fastp at Q25 and MiXCR, keeping productive beta chains. Rows are unified per CDR3 protein, each entry keeping the most common DNA and genes. This sample comprises 650,000 to 750,000 distinct CDR3 sequences, approximately 15% of them detected only once. Of the sample, roughly a tenth is held by the ten largest clones. Sequenced material: blood. The source of these receptors is a woman aged 18-30 years with Graves' hyperthyroidism.

This clonotype was counted only a few times. Its ends do not fully match the called genes, so a read error is possible. V gene TRBV11-2 combines with J gene TRBJ1-1; tentatively, D is TRBD1 (5 bases). The germline CDR1 and CDR2 sequences are SGHAT and FQNNGV. There are 16 residues in the CDR3. CDR3: CASSSTGTDVNIEAFF. The CDR3 DNA is TGTGCCAGCAGTTCAACCGGGACCGACGTGAACATTGAAGCTTTCTTT.

The gene calls are TRBV15 and TRBJ2-3; D is unresolved. CDR3 length: 15 amino acids. Germline V gives CDR1 LNHNV, CDR2 YYDKDF (reference sequence). Trimming pared 0 bases from V and 1 base from J, leaving 8 bases between. The CDR3 coding sequence is TGTGCCACCAGCAGAGATCAAAGCGGCACAGATACGCAGTATTTT. Residues: CATSRDQSGTDTQYF.

In its sample, this clonotype was seen a few times. J is TRBJ2-4 and V is TRBV11-2; D is undetermined. The germline CDR1 and CDR2 sequences are SGHAT and FQNNGV. V dropped 3 bases and J dropped 1 base, with 10 bases sitting between them. There are 15 residues in the CDR3. Here the CDR3 DNA reads TGTGCCAGCAGCTTTATGGTAGAGGCCAAAAACATTCAGTACTTC. Translated, it gives CASSFMVEAKNIQYF.

J is TRBJ2-1 and V is TRBV7-9; TRBD2 agrees at 10 bases. The CDR3 spans 16 residues. With 1 base clipped from V and 7 bases from J, the junction kept 7 bases outside the gene matches. The germline V gene encodes CDR1 SEHNR and CDR2 FQNEAQ (reference sequence). The CDR3 here is CASSLETSGIVNEQFF. In DNA form, the CDR3 reads TGTGCCAGCAGCTTAGAAACTAGCGGGATTGTTAATGAGCAGTTCTTC.

V gene TRBV7-9 combines with J gene TRBJ2-5; 7 bases align to TRBD2. This CDR3 region has 13 residues. The germline V gene has CDR1 SEHNR and CDR2 FQNEAQ (reference sequence). Trimming at V came to 0 bases and at J to 13 bases, leaving 8 bases not matched to a gene. Written as DNA, the CDR3 is TGTGCCAGCAGCTTAGCGGGAGGGCCGGTCGTGTACTTC. It encodes CASSLAGGPVVYF.

This clonotype was recorded many times. V is TRBV28 and J is TRBJ2-7, with 8 bases matching TRBD2. In germline, CDR1 is MDHEN, CDR2 SYDVKM. V trimming: 7 bases; J trimming: 4 bases; junction bases outside the gene matches: 15. CDR3 length equals 16 residues. This CDR3 reads CASTSPWDTGGYEQYF. CDR3 DNA: TGTGCCAGCACCTCCCCCTGGGACACGGGAGGGTACGAGCAGTACTTC.

This chain's CDR3 is CASSAGTGSFNEKLFF. The CDR3 DNA sequence: TGCGCCAGCAGCGCCGGGACAGGGAGTTTTAATGAAAAACTGTTTTTT. The chain recombines TRBV5-1 with TRBJ1-4; 9 nucleotides align to TRBD1. V lost 4 bases and J lost 4; bases outside the gene matches: 8. The germline V gene encodes CDR1 SGHRS and CDR2 YFSETQ. This CDR3 has 16 amino acids. Full variable domain (missing parts from reference TRBV5-1 and TRBJ1-4): KAGVTQTPRYLIKTRGQQVTLSCSPISGHRSVSWYQQTPGQGLQFLFEYFSETQRNKGNFPGRFSGRQFSNSRSEMNVSTLELGDSALYLCASSAGTGSFNEKLFFGSGTQLSVL.

The chain uses TRBV27 and TRBJ2-3; no definite D call. Germline V CDR1 and CDR2: MNHEY, SMNVEV (reference sequence). The CDR3 is made up of 14 amino acids. V was cut by 2 bases and J by 6 bases, with 12 bases left in between. DNA of the CDR3: TGTGCCAGCAGTTTACCCTCCCATCTGGATACGCAGTATTTT. Its translation: CASSLPSHLDTQYF.

This clonotype appeared many times. This rearrangement joins TRBV7-9 to TRBJ2-5, with 9 nucleotides matching TRBD1. Germline assignment: CDR1 SEHNR and CDR2 FQNEAQ (reference sequence). This CDR3 region has 14 residues. V trimming: 4 bases; J trimming: 5 bases; junction bases outside the gene matches: 5. CDR3 sequence (DNA): TGTGCCAGCAGCTCGGGACAGGGTGGTGAGACCCAGTACTTC. Amino acids: CASSSGQGGETQYF.

The chain couples TRBV24-1 to TRBJ2-2; the D is unclear. The CDR3 is made up of 14 amino acids. The germline V and J ends were trimmed by 4 bases and 4 bases, with 9 bases remaining between them. Germline V gives CDR1 KGHDR, CDR2 SFDVKD. The CDR3 DNA reads as TGTGCCACCAGTGAAAACCTGGGCACCGGGGAGCTGTTTTTT. This translates into CATSENLGTGELFF.

The V call is TRBV12-5, the J call TRBJ2-2; no reliable D call. Trimming stripped 6 bases from V and 3 bases from J, with 8 bases between. CDR1 LGHNT and CDR2 FRNRAP come from the germline V gene. The CDR3 has 13 residues. CDR3 sequence reads: CASGSIHTGELFF. CDR3 DNA sequence: TGTGCTAGTGGGTCGATTCACACCGGGGAGCTGTTTTTT.

This clonotype was seen many times. This chain joins TRBV3-1 and TRBJ2-7; D not certain. Trimming stripped 1 base from V and 2 bases from J, with 12 bases between. The V gene's germline CDR1 is LGHDT and CDR2 YNNKEL (reference sequence). The CDR3 is 15 amino acids. The CDR3 DNA follows: TGTGCCAGCAGCCAAGGTCCAGTGGGTACCTACGAGCAGTACTTC. It encodes CASSQGPVGTYEQYF.

This clonotype was observed once. The chain is built from TRBV18 and TRBJ2-3, with 13 bases lining up with TRBD2. The germline V gene encodes CDR1 KGHSH and CDR2 LQKENI. J lost 6 bases, V lost 11 bases, and 17 bases had no gene match. The CDR3 is 17 residues long. The CDR3 region has the DNA TGTGCCTCACCACCGCCAACAGGACTAGCGGGAGCCGATACGCAGTATTTT. Translation gives CASPPPTGLAGADTQYF. The full variable domain, in which reference TRBV18 and TRBJ2-3 provide the parts outside the CDR3, is NAGVMQNPRHLVRRRGQEARLRCSPMKGHSHVYWYRQLPEEGLKFMVYLQKENIIDESGMPKERFSAEFPKEGPSILRIQQVVRGDSAAYFCASPPPTGLAGADTQYFGPGTRLTVL.

CDR3 bases: TGTGCCTGGAGTCTTTTAGGGAGCGCCTACACCTTC. It specifies CAWSLLGSAYTF. The chain combines TRBV30 with TRBJ1-2; D not certain. This CDR3 has 12 residues. Trimming pared 2 bases from V and 10 bases from J, leaving 14 bases between. Germline V gives CDR1 GTSNPN, CDR2 SVGIG (reference sequence).

This clonotype has more than one count but fewer than ten. The J gene is TRBJ2-7, the V gene TRBV3-1, with TRBD1 as a possible D gene (6 bases). Germline V gene lookup returns CDR1 LGHDT and CDR2 YNNKEL (reference sequence). This CDR3 contains 13 residues. Trimming left V 4 bases short and J 5 bases short, with 12 bases between. This CDR3 is CASSPSGANEQYF. DNA for the CDR3: TGTGCCAGCAGCCCCTCAGGGGCGAACGAGCAGTACTTC.

The table lists this clonotype with many counts. The chain is built from TRBV11-3 and TRBJ1-1; D is undetermined. Trimming removed 1 base from V and 6 bases from J, with 12 bases in between. This CDR3 has 14 residues. Looked up from germline, CDR1 is SGHNT and CDR2 is YENEEA. As DNA, the CDR3 is TGTGCCAGCAGCTTAGTCTTGACTGGGGCTGAAGCTTTCTTT. Its protein product is CASSLVLTGAEAFF.

The sample holds many counts of this clonotype. CDR3 in DNA: TGTGCCAGCAGTCGACAGGGGACAGGGGGGTCCTACGAGCAGTACTTC. Its translation is CASSRQGTGGSYEQYF. V is TRBV13 and J is TRBJ2-7; TRBD1 matches at 11 bases. The germline CDR1 and CDR2 sequences are PRHDT and FYEKMQ (reference sequence). V was clipped by 6 bases and J by 1 base; unmatched bases: 8. The CDR3 runs to 16 residues. The variable domain in full, completed from reference TRBV13 and TRBJ2-7, reads AAGVIQSPRHLIKEKRETATLKCYPIPRHDTVYWYQQGPGQDPQFLISFYEKMQSDKGSIPDRFSAQQFSDYHSELNMSSLELGDSALYFCASSRQGTGGSYEQYFGPGTRLTVT.

This clonotype occurred many times. V gene TRBV11-2 combines with J gene TRBJ2-1; the D gene is possibly TRBD1 (5 bases). CDR3 length: 14 amino acids. Germline assignment: CDR1 SGHAT and CDR2 FQNNGV. The V gene lost 4 bases and the J gene lost 8 bases, with 15 bases spanning the gap. The DNA for the CDR3 is TGTGCCAGCAGCTCCTCGGTAGGGGCAGATGAGCAGTTCTTC. It translates to CASSSSVGADEQFF. Combining the CDR3 with reference TRBV11-2 and TRBJ2-1 gives the whole variable domain EAGVAQSPRYKIIEKRQSVAFWCNPISGHATLYWYQQILGQGPKLLIQFQNNGVVDDSQLPKDRFSAERLKGVDSTLKIQPAKLEDSAVYLCASSSSVGADEQFFGPGTRLTVL.

The chain is built from TRBV5-1 and TRBJ2-7; TRBD2 matches 11 bases. The CDR3 is 16 amino acids. Looked up from germline, CDR1 is SGHRS and CDR2 is YFSETQ. Trimming at V came to 3 bases and at J to 3 bases, leaving 8 bases not matched to a gene. CDR3 sequence (DNA): TGCGCCAGCAGCTCGGCGCCTAGCGGGAGGATCTACGAGCAGTACTTC. The encoded protein is CASSSAPSGRIYEQYF.

The table lists this clonotype with many counts. The V call is TRBV24-1, the J call TRBJ1-2; D unclear. Germline V CDR1 and CDR2: KGHDR, SFDVKD. The CDR3 extends over 14 amino acids. V lost 5 bases and J lost 5, with 14 bases in between. CDR3 in amino acids: CATSGPGSEYGYTF. CDR3 nucleotides: TGTGCCACCAGTGGACCAGGTTCAGAGTATGGCTACACCTTC.